Shown below are 6 T cell receptor beta chains from a single sample sequenced in a study of blood T cell repertoires in COVID-19. Sequencing was performed with immunoSEQ multiplex PCR; in TCRdb, only in-frame clones are kept and a portion is missing. The sample includes around 360,000 clones, over 75% of them seen just once. The sequenced sample consisted of peripheral blood. Every receptor here comes from a young woman with COVID-19, enrolled during active disease.

The chain uses TRBV6-4 and TRBJ2-3; 7 bases align to TRBD2. V shed 6 bases, J shed 1 base, and the junction held 7 bases outside the gene matches. The CDR3 is 15 amino acids. Germline V gene sequence: CDR1 MRHNA, CDR2 SNTAGT. This CDR3 is CASSPGGLGTDTQYF. The CDR3 coding sequence is TGTGCCAGCAGCCCCGGGGGGTTGGGCACAGATACGCAGTATTTT.

The chain joins TRBV7-9 to TRBJ2-7; D remains ambiguous. CDR1 SEHNR and CDR2 FQNEAQ come from the germline V gene (reference sequence). This CDR3 has 12 amino acids. The germline V and J ends were trimmed by 5 bases and 3 bases, with 8 bases remaining between them. The CDR3 DNA reads TGTGCCAGCAGCGCAACTAACTACGAGCAGTACTTC. This encodes CASSATNYEQYF.

This chain uses TRBV12-2 with TRBJ2-7; the table names TRBD2, a call not compared with the DNA. TRBV12-2 is assigned pseudogene status. The CDR3 sequence is 16 residues long. The CDR3 nucleotides read TGTGCAAGTCGCTTAGTGCTCCGAGGGAGCGACGGCGAGCAGTACTTC. Residues: CASRLVLRGSDGEQYF.

The gene calls are TRBV5-1 and TRBJ1-1, with 7 bases matching TRBD1. With V trimmed by 7 bases and J by 1 base, 10 bases remained unmatched. Germline V gene data show CDR1 as SGHRS and CDR2 as YFSETQ. The CDR3 extends over 15 amino acids. Written as DNA, the CDR3 is TGCGCCAGCTCGGGAGGGGGCACAGCGAACACTGAAGCTTTCTTT. Its protein is CASSGGGTANTEAFF.

The chain is built from TRBV4-1 and TRBJ2-7, with TRBD1 matching 10 bases. This CDR3 is 16 amino acids long. The V and J ends lost 3 bases and 4 bases, in that order; junction bases with no gene match: 9. The germline CDR1 and CDR2 sequences are MGHRA and YSYEKL. As DNA, the CDR3 is TGCGCCAGCAGCCAGGAAGGGACAGGGGAAGGGTACGAGCAGTACTTC. The encoded protein is CASSQEGTGEGYEQYF.

This chain joins TRBV6-5 and TRBJ1-1, with 7 bases aligning to TRBD1. Looked up from germline, CDR1 is MNHEY and CDR2 is SVGAGI. J gave up 5 bases and V 9 bases, and 12 bases lay outside the gene matches. CDR3 length: 14 amino acids. CDR3 coding DNA: TGTGCCAGTGGGGGTACCAGGGGGGTTACTGAAGCTTTCTTT. Residues: CASGGTRGVTEAFF.